This TCR beta chain was captured in a study of blood T cell repertoires in COVID-19. Study at large: The study drew acute and convalescent COVID-19 samples from the United States, Italy and Spain. Nucleic acid was either cDNA or gDNA, and it came from T cells, B-cell-depleted T cells, or PBMCs.

In the original analysis: Estimation of nucleated cell counts relied on the amplification of reference gene primers. The method was immunoSEQ multiplex PCR; TCRdb's version includes in-frame clones alone and lacks a portion of them. V, J and clone size were drawn from that table, and D and trimming were deduced from the DNA. The table includes under 80,000 clones, roughly 80% detected once. This CDR3 has 15 amino acids. Losses at the gene ends were 2 bases for V and 5 bases for J; bases not matched to a gene: 3. Per the germline V gene, CDR1 is GTSNPN and CDR2 is SVGIG (reference sequence). The specimen was peripheral blood. This TCR was recovered from a woman of 80 years or more with active or convalescent COVID-19. This chain connects TRBV30 to TRBJ2-3; 14 bases fit TRBD2. DNA for the CDR3: TGTGCCTGGAGTCTGACTAGCGGGGGGGAAGATACGCAGTATTTT. Encoded protein: CAWSLTSGGEDTQYF.